One and the same sample provided the 5 T cell receptor beta chains below, sequenced in a study of blood T cell repertoires in COVID-19. Produced via immunoSEQ multiplex PCR; TCRdb's table is partial and in-frame only. This sample has around 100,000 clones, with approximately 89% found just once. Sequences were obtained from peripheral blood. These receptor sequences come from a woman of 80 years or more in a cohort sampled during active COVID-19.

The chain recombines TRBV7-9 with TRBJ1-1; no clear D. Germline CDR1 reads SEHNR; CDR2 reads FQNEAQ (reference sequence). The CDR3 runs to 13 residues. V dropped 1 base and J dropped 4 bases, with 7 bases sitting between them. CDR3 nucleotides: TGTGCCAGCAGCTTAGTAGATACCACTGAAGCTTTCTTT. It translates to CASSLVDTTEAFF.

The chain carries TRBV7-2 and TRBJ2-1, with TRBD2 as a possible D gene (6 bases). The V end lost 4 bases, the J end lost 12 bases, and 10 bases lay between the germline ends. The CDR3 extends over 11 amino acids. Germline V gene lookup returns CDR1 SGHTA and CDR2 FQGNSA. The CDR3 DNA reads as TGTGCCAGCAGCTCCTTGGGGGGGCAGTTCTTC. This codes for CASSSLGGQFF.

V usage is TRBV7-3 and J usage is TRBJ2-2; a possible D gene is TRBD2 (5 bases). V lost 1 base and J lost 7, with 22 bases in between. The CDR3 has 18 amino acids. Per the germline V gene, CDR1 is SGHTA and CDR2 is FQGTGA. Here the CDR3 reads CASSLKGGSTFSGGELFF. The CDR3 region has the DNA TGTGCCAGCAGCTTAAAAGGAGGCAGTACGTTCAGTGGCGGGGAGCTGTTTTTT.

Only one count was recorded for this clone. The J gene is TRBJ2-7, the V gene TRBV5-1; maybe TRBD1 (5 bases). The CDR3 has 13 amino acids. The V gene's germline CDR1 is SGHRS and CDR2 YFSETQ. Trimming took off 4 bases at V and 2 bases at J, with 10 bases between the two ends. CDR3 nucleotides: TGCGCCAGCAGCGGTCAGGGTACCTACGAGCAGTACTTC. This sequence encodes CASSGQGTYEQYF.

This chain links TRBV28 with TRBJ1-1; TRBD1 agrees at 10 bases. The CDR3 covers 17 residues. J gave up 0 bases and V 3 bases, and 7 bases lay outside the gene matches. The germline gives CDR1 MDHEN, CDR2 SYDVKM. CDR3 amino acids: CASSFVGTGVVNTEAFF. The DNA of the CDR3 is TGTGCCAGCAGTTTTGTAGGGACAGGGGTGGTGAACACTGAAGCTTTCTTT. The full variable domain, rest sourced from reference TRBV28 and TRBJ1-1, is DVKVTQSSRYLVKRTGEKVFLECVQDMDHENMFWYRQDPGLGLRLIYFSYDVKMKEKGDIPEGYSVSREKKERFSLILESASTNQTSMYLCASSFVGTGVVNTEAFFGQGTRLTVV.